These T cell receptor beta chains were read from a single sample in a study of T cell responses to AZD1222 COVID-19 vaccine. Assay used: immunoSEQ multiplex PCR; TCRdb lists only in-frame clones, some missing. This table has roughly 40,000 clones, less than 95% appearing once. The specimen comprised peripheral blood, sampled 28 days after the second AZD1222 dose. These TCRs come from an adult who received the AZD1222 COVID-19 vaccine. Both conserved end residues are part of each CDR3. A D gene is named only where the DNA matches it firmly. Part of the rows lack a size; the others show once, few, many or a class for expanded clones.

TRBJ1-1 TRBV5-1 - - TGCGCCTCGGAGGGGGGCAGGGGCAACACTGAAGCTTTCTTT CASEGGRGNTEAFF
TRBJ2-7 TRBV2 - - TGTGCCAGCAGCGCAAGGGGGGGTAGGGCCTACGAGCAGTACTTC CASSARGGRAYEQYF
TRBJ2-7 TRBV7-9 - - TGTGCCAGTGCAGGCTCAACAACGTTTTTCGAGCAGTACTTC CASAGSTTFFEQYF
TRBJ1-2 TRBV30 TRBD1 - TGTGCCTGGAGTCGGGACAGGGGTTATGGCTACACCTTC CAWSRDRGYGYTF
TRBJ2-3 TRBV5-1 - - TGCGCCAGCAGCTTAGGCAGCAACACAGATACGCAGTATTTT CASSLGSNTDTQYF
TRBJ2-7 TRBV5-1 TRBD1 - TGCGCCAGCAGAAGGGACAGTAGCTCCTACGAGCAGTACTTC CASRRDSSSYEQYF
TRBJ1-5 TRBV5-8 - - TGTGCCAGCAGCTTGGGCTTGAATCAGCCCCAGCATTTT CASSLGLNQPQHF
TRBJ1-1 TRBV16 - - TGTGCCAGCAGCCGTCAGGGAGGGGGGCGGACTGAAGCTTTCTTT CASSRQGGGRTEAFF
TRBJ2-7 TRBV10-1 - - TGCGCCAGCAGCCTCGGAGTAGGGACCTCCTACGAGCAGTACTTC CASSLGVGTSYEQYF
TRBJ2-7 TRBV19 - - TGTGCCAGTAGGGACGTGAGAAGGACGACCTACGAGCAGTACTTC CASRDVRRTTYEQYF
TRBJ1-1 TRBV7-2 - - TGTGCCAGCAGCTTACAGGTTCTGAACACTGAAGCTTTCTTT CASSLQVLNTEAFF
TRBJ1-2 TRBV19 - - TGTGCCAGTAGTATCGACCTGCGGCCTCCACCAGGCTATGGCTACACCTTC CASSIDLRPPPGYGYTF
TRBJ1-3 TRBV30 - - TGTGCCTGGAGTGTCGGCTCTGGAAACACCATATATTTT CAWSVGSGNTIYF
TRBJ2-7 TRBV29-1 TRBD1 - TGCAGCGTGCAGGGGGCTGGCTACGAGCAGTACTTC CSVQGAGYEQYF
TRBJ2-1 TRBV6-5 TRBD1 once TGTGCCAGCAGTTACGGACAGGACTCCTACAATGAGCAGTTCTTC CASSYGQDSYNEQFF
TRBJ2-7 TRBV12-5 - - TGTGCTAGTGGTCCGGGAAGTTTCTCCTACGAGCAGTACTTC CASGPGSFSYEQYF
TRBJ2-7 TRBV29-1 TRBD1 - TGCAGCGTGATACAGGGGCCTAACTACGAGCAGTACTTC CSVIQGPNYEQYF
TRBJ2-7 TRBV9 TRBD2 - TGTGCCAGCAGCGTAGGTAGCGGGAGCACCTACGAGCAGTACTTC CASSVGSGSTYEQYF
TRBJ2-1 TRBV5-1 - - TGCGCCAGCAGCGTTGTTATGGGGAACTCCTACAATGAGCAGTTCTTC CASSVVMGNSYNEQFF
TRBJ1-1 TRBV20-1 - - TGCAGTGCCCCCCAGGTTGTTGTAGCTTTCTTT CSAPQVVVAFF
TRBJ1-1 TRBV11-2 - - TGTGCCAGCAGCTTTCACGGCGACACTGAAGCTTTCTTT CASSFHGDTEAFF
TRBJ1-5 TRBV6-5 - - TGTGCCAGCAGTTACGGGCAGGGGATGCGGCAGCCCCAGCATTTT CASSYGQGMRQPQHF
TRBJ1-1 TRBV6-5 TRBD1 - TGTGCCAGCGGACGACAGGGGACTGAAGCTTTCTTT CASGRQGTEAFF
TRBJ1-4 TRBV4-2 - - TGTGCCAGCAGCCAAGAAACTAATGAAAAACTGTTTTTT CASSQETNEKLFF
TRBJ1-4 TRBV6-2/TRBV6-3 - - TGTGCCAGCAGCTGGGGGCCAACTAATGAAAAACTGTTTTTT CASSWGPTNEKLFF
TRBJ1-5 TRBV19 - - TGTGCCAGTAGTATTTATGCCAATCAGCCCCAGCATTTT CASSIYANQPQHF
TRBJ1-2 TRBV4-2 - - TGTGCCAGCAGCCAACTAAGGGACGCCGTTGCCTATGGCTACACCTTC CASSQLRDAVAYGYTF
TRBJ1-2 TRBV7-9 - - TGTGCCAGCAGCCCCTCGACAGTATCCTTCTATGGCTACACCTTC CASSPSTVSFYGYTF
TRBJ1-2 TRBV29-1 - - TGCAGCGGGGGAGGGGCGAACTATGGCTACACCTTC CSGGGANYGYTF
TRBJ1-4 TRBV19 TRBD1 - TGTGCCTCAGGAGGACAGGGGGCCGGGGAAAAACTGTTTTTT CASGGQGAGEKLFF
TRBJ1-4 TRBV3-1/TRBV3-2 TRBD1 - TGTGCCAGCAGCCGAGGGGGCGGGACTCTGGATGAAAAACTGTTTTTT CASSRGGGTLDEKLFF
TRBJ1-2 TRBV6-5 - - TGTGCCAGCAGGACCCTCCACGGGAACTATGGCTACACCTTC CASRTLHGNYGYTF
TRBJ2-1 TRBV24-1 TRBD2 - TGTGCCACCAGTGATGGACTAGCCTACAATGAGCAGTTCTTC CATSDGLAYNEQFF
TRBJ1-3 TRBV7-9 TRBD1 - TGTGCCAGCAGCTTAGCGAGGACAGGGAGCTCTGGAAACACCATATATTTT CASSLARTGSSGNTIYF
TRBJ2-3 TRBV10-1 TRBD1 - TGCGCCAGCAGTCATGGGACAGCCACAGATACGCAGTATTTT CASSHGTATDTQYF
TRBJ2-1 TRBV24-1 TRBD1 - TGTGCCACCAGTGATCGGGACAGAACCAATGAGCAGTTCTTC CATSDRDRTNEQFF
TRBJ2-1 TRBV5-8 TRBD2 - TGTGCCAGCAGCTTGGCCGCGGGGGTCCATGAGCAGTTCTTC CASSLAAGVHEQFF
TRBJ2-2 TRBV10-1 - - TGCGCCAGCAGTGAATCCGGGGGGCTAGACACCGGGGAGCTGTTTTTT CASSESGGLDTGELFF
TRBJ1-1 TRBV12-3/TRBV12-4 - few TGTGCCAGCAGTTTAGTTGGGGGAACTGAAGCTTTCTTT CASSLVGGTEAFF
TRBJ1-4 TRBV28 - once TGTGCCAGCATTTACAGGGTTGCAACTAATGAAAAACTGTTTTTT CASIYRVATNEKLFF
TRBJ2-7 TRBV6-1 - - TGTGCCAGCATTTTACAGGGTACCTACGAGCAGTACTTC CASILQGTYEQYF
TRBJ1-3 TRBV5-1 - - TGCGCCAGCAGGTTGATGACTCAAACAGTCTCTGGAAACACCATATATTTT CASRLMTQTVSGNTIYF
TRBJ2-7 TRBV7-2 - - TGTGCCAGCAGATCCCCGGTCTCCTACGAGCAGTACTTC CASRSPVSYEQYF
TRBJ2-5 TRBV4-2 - - TGTGCCAGCAGCCAAGATGGCCGCCCCGGAGAGACCCAGTACTTC CASSQDGRPGETQYF
TRBJ1-1 TRBV9 - few TGTGCCAGCAGCGTAGCCCAGAACACTGAAGCTTTCTTT CASSVAQNTEAFF
TRBJ2-1 TRBV19 TRBD1 once TGTGCCAGTAGCCCGACAGGGGGCAGGAATGAGCAGTTCTTC CASSPTGGRNEQFF
TRBJ1-1 TRBV10-1 - - TGCGCCAGCAGTGCCCCGAACACTGAAGCTTTCTTT CASSAPNTEAFF
TRBJ1-2 TRBV2 TRBD1 - TGTGCCAGCAGGGAGACGGGACAGATATATGGCTACACCTTC CASRETGQIYGYTF
TRBJ1-2 TRBV27 - - TGTGCCAGCAAATTAAGGCCCCGAGGGAGCTACACCTTC CASKLRPRGSYTF
TRBJ2-5 TRBV5-1 - - TGCGCCAGCAGCTTCGGGGGGCAACAAGAGACCCAGTACTTC CASSFGGQQETQYF
TRBJ2-1 TRBV12-3/TRBV12-4 TRBD2 - TGTGCCAGCGGCGGGGGGTACGTAGGGGAGCAGTTCTTC CASGGGYVGEQFF
TRBJ2-3 TRBV2 - - TGTGCCAGCACCCCCGGGGGGACAACAGATACGCAGTATTTT CASTPGGTTDTQYF